This T cell receptor beta chain was identified during a study of CD8 T cells in Susac syndrome (dated by TCRdb to about 2019). Background for the entire study: Repertoire sequencing was used to test whether CD8+ T cell activation and differentiation in Susac syndrome was antigen driven.

Results the study describes overall, beyond this receptor: The study acknowledged that relatively few individuals were included in the TCR sequencing and HLA analysis.

CDR1 and CDR2, per the germline V gene, are SQVTM and ANQGSEA. Trimming removed 3 bases from V and 0 bases from J, leaving 12 bases between the germline ends. The CDR3 runs 15 residues from the cysteine to the phenylalanine. Left in the record is the CDR3 DNA by itself, 45 bases read in frame from the first base. Concerning this clonotype: Its antigen remains undetermined. Per-base qualities were not stored, and no clone one base away is much larger.

Peripheral blood CD8+ and CD4+ T cells from healthy donors, Susac syndrome patients and multiple sclerosis patients were profiled by high-throughput TCR beta sequencing. The multiple sclerosis controls were treatment-naive patients whose relapsing-remitting disease, either stable or active, fulfilled the revised McDonald criteria. Bulk CD8+ and CD4+ T cells were purified by magnetic negative isolation, while CD8+ TEMRA cells were enriched using FACS. Blood was drawn into EDTA tubes, processed within 24 hours, and PBMCs were isolated by density gradient centrifugation. PBMCs intended for TCR sequencing were cryopreserved in liquid nitrogen and were subsequently thawed in a 37 degrees C water bath. The sorted or isolated CD4+, CD8+ and CD8+ TEMRA cells reached a purity of at least 90%. RNA was extracted using the RNeasy kit, and roughly 0.45 to 1 microgram was reverse transcribed with random hexamers. The immunoSEQ multiplex PCR assay, which covers 54 Vbeta and 13 Jbeta segments, was used to amplify TCR beta CDR3 regions. To correct PCR amplification bias, a synthetic template baseline was used for both primer optimization and computational correction. The paper's processing steps were these. Reads were assigned to V, D and J genes according to IMGT and analyzed in immunoSEQ Analyzer, with only productive sequences retained. To calculate clonality, Shannon entropy was normalized by log2 of the number of productive unique sequences and then subtracted from one. For each patient and control, public and private clones were evaluated within the 100 most prevalent clones. A clone was defined as Susac-specific if it was absent from the healthy and MS cohorts, from roughly 980 published viral clones and from other ImmuneACCESS disease sequences. In TCRdb, the public reads were trimmed at Q25 with fastp and aligned with MiXCR, with productive beta chains retained. Every CDR3 protein is listed once, alongside the most common genes and DNA of its rows. The V and J calls were determined by TCRdb, not by the authors. Recorded for this sample are about 210,000 distinct CDR3 sequences; nearly 97% of them occurred a single time. The ten most abundant clones make up 0.085% to 0.095% of the sample.

The sample was CD4+ T cells from PBMCs. The rearranged chain carries TRBV29-1 and TRBJ2-1; too little of a D gene remains to name it. This receptor was obtained from a human donor with multiple sclerosis. The DNA is as follows: TGCAGCGTTGACGCAGGCAGACGCTCCTACAATGAGCAGTTCTTC. This translates into CSVDAGRRSYNEQFF.